This T cell receptor (beta chain) was found in a study of blood T cell repertoires in COVID-19. About the study: The origin of the acute and convalescent COVID-19 samples was the United States, Italy and Spain.

In the original workflow: Amplified reference gene primers provided the basis for estimating nucleated cell counts. The data were produced by immunoSEQ multiplex PCR, yet TCRdb's version contains in-frame clones alone and is incomplete. The V and J calls and clone size are taken from that table; D and trimming were inferred from the DNA. This table has some 340,000 clones, 85% appearing once. This clonotype originated in a young woman with acute or convalescent COVID-19. The specimen sequenced was peripheral blood.

The CDR3 sequence: CASSQESGARSEKLFF. CDR3 DNA sequence: TGTGCCAGCAGCCAGGAATCAGGGGCACGTAGTGAAAAACTGTTTTTT. The rearrangement joins TRBV3-1 (or the pseudogene TRBV3-2) to TRBJ1-4, with D possibly being TRBD1 (6 bases). The CDR3 contains 16 residues. With 3 bases removed from V and 7 bases from J, the gap between germline ends came to 18 bases. From germline, CDR1 is LGHDT and CDR2 YNNKEL (reference sequence).